This section outlines one T cell receptor (beta chain) sequence together with its context. This clonotype was seen ten or more times. No cognate antigen has been identified for it. Base qualities are not provided; no much larger clone lies one nucleotide away. These data come from a study of T cells after yellow fever vaccination (dated by TCRdb to the late 2010s). Regarding the study in general: The SMART-Seq v4 Ultra Low Input RNA kit was used to prepare libraries from fractions with low cell numbers. Two healthy male donors, one aged 18 to 29 and one aged 30 to 40 years, were included in the cohort. Blood was drawn at multiple timepoints before and after primary and secondary immunization, with bulk PBMC replicates and cell subsets isolated. To follow T-cell clones before and after both primary and booster YFV17D yellow fever vaccination, bulk TCR alpha and beta repertoires underwent longitudinal sequencing. The research as a whole found: After the booster, most of the clones that had expanded following primary vaccination were detected again (almost 98% of CD4 and around 90% of CD8), which suggests that memory was broadly maintained. The study included only two donors, which limits how far the findings can be generalized. The secondary T-cell response was found to be weaker but faster than the primary response, with a peak reached on day 5 rather than on day 15. Because abundant contaminating clonotypes from the bulk population could be contained in FACS-sorted repertoires, computational filtering was required. A small share of clonotypes occurred in both CD4 and CD8 compartments, likely arising from convergent recombination.

The treatment or condition label here, explained by the study, means: live attenuated yellow fever vaccine strain. At each blood-draw timepoint, two biological replicates of bulk PBMCs were collected. A standard Ficoll-Paque protocol was used to isolate PBMCs from peripheral blood. TriZol was used to extract RNA from bulk PBMCs, CD4 and CD8 fractions, and dextramer-positive and dextramer-negative fractions. Data came from an Illumina NovaSeq 6000. Synthesis of TCR cDNA relied on 5'RACE template switching, a step that introduced a universal primer site along with unique molecular identifiers. Priming of cDNA synthesis was performed from both the TCR alpha and TCR beta constant segments. Library amplification involved two PCR steps, and the second step added sample barcodes and sequencing adapters. Libraries were sequenced on Illumina HiSeq 2500 (2x100 bp) or NovaSeq (2x150 bp). From the authors' description of their analysis: Reads were demultiplexed and collapsed into UMI consensus sequences with MIGEC, and V(D)J alignment was performed with MiXCR. Vaccine-responding clonotypes were defined with edgeR using replicate PBMC samples, requiring FDR below 0.01 and a log2 fold change above 5 up to day 15. Each bulk clonotype was labeled CD4 or CD8 based on which sequenced repertoire, CD4 or CD8, contained the clonotype at higher abundance. The public sequencing data were trimmed at Q25 with fastp and processed into clonotypes with MiXCR by TCRdb, which kept only in-frame beta chains. Each entry merges the rows of one CDR3 protein and shows their most common DNA and genes. TCRdb's processing, not the authors', yielded these V and J calls. This sample gives approximately 240,000 distinct CDR3 sequences in total; approximately 3.6% of them show up just once. The ten largest clonotypes hold under 20% of the sample.

Trimming costs V 2 bases and J 0 bases, and their ends lie 10 bases apart. CDR1 and CDR2 are drawn from the germline V gene: MNHEY, SVGAGI. The CDR3 goes from the cysteine to the phenylalanine over 15 residues. Only the CDR3 region is kept as DNA, spanning 45 bases read in frame from base 1. The chain is made from TRBV6-5 and TRBJ1-2, with the identity of the D gene unclear. The sequenced sample was PBMCs, obtained 15 days after the yellow fever booster vaccination. The source is a man younger than 30 who received the YFV17D yellow fever vaccine. The CDR3 here reads CASSYNGRTNYGYTF. The DNA sequence reads TGTGCCAGCAGTTACAATGGCAGAACTAACTATGGCTACACCTTC.